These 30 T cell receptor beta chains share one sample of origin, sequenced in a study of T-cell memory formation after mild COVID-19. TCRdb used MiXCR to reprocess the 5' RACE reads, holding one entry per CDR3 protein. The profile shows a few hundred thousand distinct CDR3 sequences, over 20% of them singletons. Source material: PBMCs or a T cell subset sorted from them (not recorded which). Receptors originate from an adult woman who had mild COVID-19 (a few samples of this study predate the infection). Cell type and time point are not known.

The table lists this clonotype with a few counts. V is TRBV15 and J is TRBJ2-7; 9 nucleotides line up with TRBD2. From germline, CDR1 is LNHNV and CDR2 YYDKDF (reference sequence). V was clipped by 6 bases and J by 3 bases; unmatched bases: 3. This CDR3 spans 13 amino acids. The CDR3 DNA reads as TGTGCCACCAGGACTAGCGGAAGCTACGAGCAGTACTTC. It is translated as CATRTSGSYEQYF.

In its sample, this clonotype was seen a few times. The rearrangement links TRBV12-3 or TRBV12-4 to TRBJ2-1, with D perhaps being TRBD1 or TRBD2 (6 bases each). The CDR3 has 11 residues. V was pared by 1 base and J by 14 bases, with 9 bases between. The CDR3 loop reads CASSLDGGEFF. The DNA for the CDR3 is TGTGCCAGCAGTTTAGACGGGGGCGAGTTCTTC.

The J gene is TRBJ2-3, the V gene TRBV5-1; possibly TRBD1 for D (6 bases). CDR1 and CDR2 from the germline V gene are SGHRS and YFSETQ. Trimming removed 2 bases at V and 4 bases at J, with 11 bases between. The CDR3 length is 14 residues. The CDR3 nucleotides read TGCGCCAGCAGCTTTACAGGGTGGTCAGATACGCAGTATTTT. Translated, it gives CASSFTGWSDTQYF.

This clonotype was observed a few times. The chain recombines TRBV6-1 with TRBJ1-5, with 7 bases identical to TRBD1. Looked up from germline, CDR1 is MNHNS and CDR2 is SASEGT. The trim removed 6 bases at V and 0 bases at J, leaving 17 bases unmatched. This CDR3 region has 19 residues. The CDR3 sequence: CASRGVDRAGSYSNQPQHF. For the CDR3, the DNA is TGTGCCAGCAGGGGGGTCGACAGGGCTGGGAGCTATAGCAATCAGCCCCAGCATTTT.

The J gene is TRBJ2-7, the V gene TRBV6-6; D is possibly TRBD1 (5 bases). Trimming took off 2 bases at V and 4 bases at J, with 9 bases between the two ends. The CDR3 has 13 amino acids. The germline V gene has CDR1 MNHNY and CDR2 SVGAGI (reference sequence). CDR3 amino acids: CASSYPDSYEQYF. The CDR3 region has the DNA TGTGCCAGCAGTTACCCCGACAGTTACGAGCAGTACTTC.

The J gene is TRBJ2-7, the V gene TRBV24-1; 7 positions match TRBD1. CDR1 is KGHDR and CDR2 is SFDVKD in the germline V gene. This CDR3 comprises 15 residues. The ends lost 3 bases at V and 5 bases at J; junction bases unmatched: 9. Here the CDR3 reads CATSDRRQGSHEQYF. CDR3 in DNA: TGTGCCACCAGTGATCGGCGACAGGGAAGCCACGAGCAGTACTTC.

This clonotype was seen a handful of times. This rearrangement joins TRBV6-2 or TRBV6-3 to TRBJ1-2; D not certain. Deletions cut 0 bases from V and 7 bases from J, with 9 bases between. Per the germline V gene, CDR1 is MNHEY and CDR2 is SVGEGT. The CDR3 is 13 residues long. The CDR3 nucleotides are TGTGCCAGCAGTTACTCGGTGACCCCTGGCTACACCTTC. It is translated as CASSYSVTPGYTF.

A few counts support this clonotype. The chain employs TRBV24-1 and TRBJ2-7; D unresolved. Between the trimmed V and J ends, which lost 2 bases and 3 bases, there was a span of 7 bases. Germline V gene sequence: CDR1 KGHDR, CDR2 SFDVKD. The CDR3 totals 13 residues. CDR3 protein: CATSDSQYYEQYF. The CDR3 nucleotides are TGTGCCACCAGTGATTCTCAGTACTACGAGCAGTACTTC.

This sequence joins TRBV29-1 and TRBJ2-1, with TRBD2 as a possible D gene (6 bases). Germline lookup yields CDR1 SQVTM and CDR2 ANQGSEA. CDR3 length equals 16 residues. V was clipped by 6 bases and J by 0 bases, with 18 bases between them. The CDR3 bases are TGCAGCGTCCCCTGGATTGGGGGGACCTCCTACAATGAGCAGTTCTTC. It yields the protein CSVPWIGGTSYNEQFF.

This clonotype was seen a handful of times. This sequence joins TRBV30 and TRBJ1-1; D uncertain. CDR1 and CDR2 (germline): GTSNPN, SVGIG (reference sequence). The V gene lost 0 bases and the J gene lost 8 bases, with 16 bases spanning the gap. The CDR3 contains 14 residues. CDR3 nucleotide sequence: TGTGCCTGGAGTGTGGGGAAAGTGAGCCGAGAAGCTTTCTTT. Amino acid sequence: CAWSVGKVSREAFF.

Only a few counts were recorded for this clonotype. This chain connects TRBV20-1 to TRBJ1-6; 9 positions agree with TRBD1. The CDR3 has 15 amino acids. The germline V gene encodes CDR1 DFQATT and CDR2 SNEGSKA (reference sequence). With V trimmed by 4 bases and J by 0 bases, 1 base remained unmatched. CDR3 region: CSAMDRGSYNSPLHF. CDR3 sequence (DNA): TGCAGTGCTATGGACAGGGGCTCCTATAATTCACCCCTCCACTTT.

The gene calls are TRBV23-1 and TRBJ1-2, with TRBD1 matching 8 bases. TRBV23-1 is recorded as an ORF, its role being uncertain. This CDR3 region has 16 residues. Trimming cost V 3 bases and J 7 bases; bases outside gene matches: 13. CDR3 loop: CASSHFAGTGPFGYTF. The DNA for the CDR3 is TGCGCCAGCAGTCATTTTGCCGGGACAGGACCCTTTGGCTACACCTTC.

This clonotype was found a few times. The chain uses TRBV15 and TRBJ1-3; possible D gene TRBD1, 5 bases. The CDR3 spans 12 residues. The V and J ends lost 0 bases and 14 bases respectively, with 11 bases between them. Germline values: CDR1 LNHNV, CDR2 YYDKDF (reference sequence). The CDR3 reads CATSRDLEGLYF. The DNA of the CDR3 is TGTGCCACCAGCAGAGATTTGGAGGGACTATATTTT. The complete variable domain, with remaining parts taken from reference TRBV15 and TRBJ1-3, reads DAMVIQNPRYQVTQFGKPVTLSCSQTLNHNVMYWYQQKSSQAPKLLFHYYDKDFNNEADTPDNFQSRRPNTSFCFLDIRSPGLGDTAMYLCATSRDLEGLYFGEGSWLTVV.

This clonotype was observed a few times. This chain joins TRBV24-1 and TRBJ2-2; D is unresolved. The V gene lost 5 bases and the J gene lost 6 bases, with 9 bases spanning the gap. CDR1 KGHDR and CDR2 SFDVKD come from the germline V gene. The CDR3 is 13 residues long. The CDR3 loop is CATSGHLAGELFF. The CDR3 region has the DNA TGTGCCACCAGTGGTCACCTCGCCGGGGAGCTGTTTTTT.

CDR3 nucleotides: TGTGCCAGCAGTCCACGGGGGGGCCCAGATACGCAGTATTTT. Its protein is CASSPRGGPDTQYF. V and J are TRBV6-6 and TRBJ2-3, with 8 bases aligning to TRBD2. The germline V gene has CDR1 MNHNY and CDR2 SVGAGI (reference sequence). Trimming removed 5 bases from V and 4 bases from J; junction bases left unmatched: 5. The CDR3 covers 14 residues.

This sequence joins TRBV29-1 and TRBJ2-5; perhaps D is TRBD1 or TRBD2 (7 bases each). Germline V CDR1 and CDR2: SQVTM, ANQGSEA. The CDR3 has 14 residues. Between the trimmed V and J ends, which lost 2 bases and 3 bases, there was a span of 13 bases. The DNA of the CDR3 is TGCAGCGTTGAACCAGGGGGGGTCGAAGAGACCCAGTACTTC. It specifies CSVEPGGVEETQYF.

CDR3 nucleotide sequence: TGTGCCACCAGCATAGGTGGGGGATCCGGCTACACCTTC. Its translation is CATSIGGGSGYTF. The chain uses TRBV15 and TRBJ1-2; possibly TRBD1 for D (5 bases). V lost 4 bases and J 8 bases, leaving 14 bases between the germline ends. CDR1 and CDR2 (germline): LNHNV, YYDKDF (reference sequence). The CDR3 covers 13 residues.

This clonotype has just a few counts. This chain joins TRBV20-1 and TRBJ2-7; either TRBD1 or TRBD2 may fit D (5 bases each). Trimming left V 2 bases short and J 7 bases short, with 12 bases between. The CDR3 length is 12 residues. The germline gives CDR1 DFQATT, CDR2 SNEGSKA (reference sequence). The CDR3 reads CSARKGSGEQYF. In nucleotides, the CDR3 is TGCAGTGCTAGAAAGGGGTCGGGAGAGCAGTACTTC.

CDR3 in amino acids: CASSPGQGIGNNSPLHF. CDR3 DNA: TGTGCCAGCAGTCCCGGACAGGGGATTGGCAATAATTCACCCCTCCACTTT. This sequence joins TRBV12-3 or TRBV12-4 and TRBJ1-6, with TRBD1 matching 9 bases. V shed 5 bases and J 5 bases; nucleotides not matched to a gene: 10. The CDR3 spans 17 residues.

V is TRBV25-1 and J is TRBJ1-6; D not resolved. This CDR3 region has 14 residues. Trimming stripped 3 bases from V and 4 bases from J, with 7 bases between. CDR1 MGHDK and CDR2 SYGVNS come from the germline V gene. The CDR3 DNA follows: TGTGCCAGCAGTGAGAGCCCTTATAATTCACCCCTCCACTTT. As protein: CASSESPYNSPLHF.

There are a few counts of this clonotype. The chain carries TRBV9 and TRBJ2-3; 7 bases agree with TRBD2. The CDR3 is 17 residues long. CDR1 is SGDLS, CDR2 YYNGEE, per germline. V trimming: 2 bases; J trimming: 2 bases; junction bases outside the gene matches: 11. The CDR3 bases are TGTGCCAGCAGCGTTGGAGGGACTAACCTCTACACAGATACGCAGTATTTT. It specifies CASSVGGTNLYTDTQYF.

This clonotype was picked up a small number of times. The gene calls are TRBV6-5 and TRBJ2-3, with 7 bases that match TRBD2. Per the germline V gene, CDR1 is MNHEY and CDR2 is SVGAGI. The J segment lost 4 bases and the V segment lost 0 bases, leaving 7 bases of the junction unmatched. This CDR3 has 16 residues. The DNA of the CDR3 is TGTGCCAGCAGTTACTCTGGCGGGGGTAGCGCAGATACGCAGTATTTT. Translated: CASSYSGGGSADTQYF.

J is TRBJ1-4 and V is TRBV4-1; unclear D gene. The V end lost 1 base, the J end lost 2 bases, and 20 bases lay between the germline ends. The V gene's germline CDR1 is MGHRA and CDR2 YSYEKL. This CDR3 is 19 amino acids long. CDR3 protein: CASSQVGGGPISTNEKLFF. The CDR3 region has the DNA TGCGCCAGCAGCCAAGTCGGAGGCGGCCCAATATCTACTAATGAAAAACTGTTTTTT.

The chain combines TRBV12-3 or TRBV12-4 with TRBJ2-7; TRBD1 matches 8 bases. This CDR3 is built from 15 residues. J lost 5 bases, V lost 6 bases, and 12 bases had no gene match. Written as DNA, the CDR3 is TGTGCCAGCAGCCGAGGGGGCAGGGGGCGCGACGAGCAGTACTTC. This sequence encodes CASSRGGRGRDEQYF.

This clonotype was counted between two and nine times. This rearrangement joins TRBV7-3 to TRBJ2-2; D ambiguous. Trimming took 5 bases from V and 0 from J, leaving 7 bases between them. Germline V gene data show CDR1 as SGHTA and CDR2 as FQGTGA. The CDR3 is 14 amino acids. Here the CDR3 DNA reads TGTGCCAGCAGCCCGCACCCGAACACCGGGGAGCTGTTTTTT. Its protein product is CASSPHPNTGELFF.

The CDR3 nucleotides read TGTGCCAGCAGAACGAAAGAGAACTATGGCTACACCTTC. It specifies CASRTKENYGYTF. V gene TRBV6-1 combines with J gene TRBJ1-2; D call uncertain. Germline V lookup: CDR1 MNHNS, CDR2 SASEGT. CDR3 size: 13 residues. Between the trimmed V and J ends, which lost 6 bases and 2 bases, there was a span of 10 bases.

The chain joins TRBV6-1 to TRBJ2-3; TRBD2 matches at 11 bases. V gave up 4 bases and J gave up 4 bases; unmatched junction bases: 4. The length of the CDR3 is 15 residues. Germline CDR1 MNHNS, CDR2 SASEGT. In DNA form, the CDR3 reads TGTGCCAGCAGTGGACTAGCGGGGAGATCAGATACGCAGTATTTT. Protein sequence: CASSGLAGRSDTQYF.

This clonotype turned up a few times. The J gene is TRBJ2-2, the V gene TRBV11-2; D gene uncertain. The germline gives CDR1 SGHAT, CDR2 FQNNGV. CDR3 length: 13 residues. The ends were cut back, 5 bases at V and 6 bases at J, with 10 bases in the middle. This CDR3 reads CASSRRGAGELFF. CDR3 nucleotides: TGTGCCAGCAGCCGCCGTGGGGCCGGGGAGCTGTTTTTT.

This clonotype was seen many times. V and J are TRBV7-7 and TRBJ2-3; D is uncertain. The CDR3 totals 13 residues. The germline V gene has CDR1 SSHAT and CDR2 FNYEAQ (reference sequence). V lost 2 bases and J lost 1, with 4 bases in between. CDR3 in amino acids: CASSLPRTDTQYF. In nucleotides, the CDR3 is TGTGCCAGCAGCTTACCACGCACAGATACGCAGTATTTT.

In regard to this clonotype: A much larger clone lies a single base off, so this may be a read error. CDR3 DNA: TGCGCCAGCAGACAAGGGGACTCCTACGAGCAGTACTTC. This translates into CASRQGDSYEQYF. V is TRBV5-1 and J is TRBJ2-7; D may be TRBD1 (5 bases). V was cut by 5 bases and J by 0 bases, with 9 bases left in between. The CDR3 is 13 residues long. Germline CDR1 and CDR2: SGHRS and YFSETQ.